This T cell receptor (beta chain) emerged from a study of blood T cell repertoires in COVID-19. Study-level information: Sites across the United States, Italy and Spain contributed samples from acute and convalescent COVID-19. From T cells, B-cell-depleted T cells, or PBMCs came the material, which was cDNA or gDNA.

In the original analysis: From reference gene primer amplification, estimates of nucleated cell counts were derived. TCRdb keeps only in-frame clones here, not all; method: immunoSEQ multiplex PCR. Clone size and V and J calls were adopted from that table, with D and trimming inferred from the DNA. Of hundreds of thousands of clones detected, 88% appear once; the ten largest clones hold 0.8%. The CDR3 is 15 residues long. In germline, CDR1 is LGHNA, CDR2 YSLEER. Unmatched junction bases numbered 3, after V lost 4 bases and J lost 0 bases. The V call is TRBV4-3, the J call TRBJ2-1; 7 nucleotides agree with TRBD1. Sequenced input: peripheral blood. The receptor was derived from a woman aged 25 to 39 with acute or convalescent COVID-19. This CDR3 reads CASSPTGSSYNEQFF. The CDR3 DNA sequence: TGCGCCAGCAGCCCGACAGGGAGCTCCTACAATGAGCAGTTCTTC.